The 21 T cell receptor beta chains presented below share a single source sample, sequenced in a study of T cells in Graves' hyperthyroidism and ophthalmopathy. RNA transcripts were the template for amplifying TCR beta CDR3 regions. A first-round RT-PCR of the TCR CDR3 used the HTBI primer set. MiXCR, applied by TCRdb to the multiplex PCR reads, yields one record per CDR3 protein. This sample carries roughly 550,000 distinct CDR3 sequences, 15% to 20% of them seen once, and the ten largest clones take 25% to 30%. Source material: blood. The receptor source for this set is a woman aged 25 to 39 with Graves' ophthalmopathy.

The gene calls are TRBV19 and TRBJ2-7; 9 bases map to TRBD2. Germline V gene data show CDR1 as LNHDA and CDR2 as SQIVND (reference sequence). The CDR3 loop spans 14 amino acids. V lost 5 bases and J lost 4; bases outside the gene matches: 6. CDR3 residues: CASSRGSGSYEQYF. Here the CDR3 DNA reads TGTGCCAGTAGTCGCGGTAGCGGGAGTTACGAGCAGTACTTC.

This chain links TRBV4-3 with TRBJ1-5, with D uncertain. V was pared by 8 bases and J by 0 bases, with 8 bases between. CDR1 is LGHNA and CDR2 is YSLEER in the germline V gene. This CDR3 contains 13 residues. This CDR3 is CASGTSSNQPQHF. The CDR3 DNA sequence: TGCGCCAGCGGAACATCTAGCAATCAGCCCCAGCATTTT.

This clonotype has more than one count but fewer than ten. A clone one base away is much larger, so this may be a read error. This sequence joins TRBV11-2 and TRBJ2-1; D perhaps matches TRBD1 (5 bases). Germline loops: CDR1 SGHAT, CDR2 FQNNGV. There are 14 residues in the CDR3. Trimming left V 1 base short and J 12 bases short, with 16 bases between. The CDR3 loop reads CASSLGRVSDGQFF. DNA of the CDR3: TGTGCCAGCAGCTTAGGCAGGGTCAGCGATGGGCAGTTCTTC.

The chain recombines TRBV4-3 with TRBJ2-3, with 11 bases fitting TRBD2. Germline V gene lookup returns CDR1 LGHNA and CDR2 YSLEER. Unmatched junction bases numbered 8, after V lost 1 base and J lost 5 bases. The CDR3 loop spans 17 amino acids. Here the CDR3 DNA reads TGCGCCAGCAGCCAAGCCTCCCTAGCGGGAGGCGGAGATACGCAGTATTTT. Its protein product is CASSQASLAGGGDTQYF.

This clonotype turned up a few times. This chain connects TRBV2 to TRBJ2-1, with 7 bases aligning to TRBD2. V lost 2 bases, J lost 2 bases, and 6 bases stayed unmatched. This CDR3 spans 16 amino acids. CDR1 is SNHLY, CDR2 FYNNEI, per germline. The CDR3 is CASSERAGVAYNEQFF. CDR3 bases: TGTGCCAGCAGTGAAAGGGCGGGAGTCGCCTACAATGAGCAGTTCTTC.

This clonotype was recorded at least ten times. The chain recombines TRBV12-3 or TRBV12-4 with TRBJ1-2, with D possibly TRBD1 on 6 matching bases. V lost 4 bases to trimming and J lost 0 bases, with 9 bases between them. The CDR3 covers 14 residues. This chain's CDR3 is CASSSQGPNYGYTF. The CDR3 region has the DNA TGTGCCAGCAGTTCACAGGGACCTAACTATGGCTACACCTTC.

The chain uses TRBV5-1 and TRBJ1-2, with 9 bases aligning to TRBD1. V gave up 6 bases and J gave up 6 bases; unmatched junction bases: 6. The CDR3 is 13 residues long. Per germline, CDR1 SGHRS and CDR2 YFSETQ. As DNA, the CDR3 is TGCGCCAGCAAGTTACAGGGGGCGCATGGCTACACCTTC. Translation: CASKLQGAHGYTF. Combining the CDR3 with reference TRBV5-1 and TRBJ1-2 gives the whole variable domain KAGVTQTPRYLIKTRGQQVTLSCSPISGHRSVSWYQQTPGQGLQFLFEYFSETQRNKGNFPGRFSGRQFSNSRSEMNVSTLELGDSALYLCASKLQGAHGYTFGSGTRLTVV.

V usage is TRBV4-3 and J usage is TRBJ2-7, with D uncertain. Per the germline V gene, CDR1 is LGHNA and CDR2 is YSLEER. CDR3 length equals 16 residues. V gave up 0 bases and J gave up 0 bases, with 12 bases separating them. The CDR3 DNA reads TGCGCCAGCAGCCAAGAGGTGCTACTCAGCTCCTACGAGCAGTACTTC. This sequence encodes CASSQEVLLSSYEQYF.

This clonotype showed up many times. The chain uses TRBV28 and TRBJ1-2, with a weak D call TRBD1 (5 bases). CDR1 and CDR2 from the germline V gene are MDHEN and SYDVKM. CDR3 length: 16 amino acids. The V and J ends lost 3 bases and 8 bases respectively, with 22 bases between them. The CDR3 loop reads CASSFSGARIVHGYTF. The DNA for the CDR3 is TGTGCCAGCAGTTTCTCCGGGGCGCGGATCGTTCACGGCTACACCTTC.

The table lists this clonotype with many counts. The chain links TRBV30 to TRBJ2-2; D unclear. The V end was cut by 0 bases, the J end by 2 bases, with 4 bases between. Germline loops: CDR1 GTSNPN, CDR2 SVGIG (reference sequence). The CDR3 extends over 13 amino acids. The CDR3 reads CAWSVGNTGELFF. DNA of the CDR3: TGTGCCTGGAGTGTAGGAAACACCGGGGAGCTGTTTTTT.

This clonotype has just a few counts. The chain couples TRBV29-1 to TRBJ2-3, with no clear D. Germline loops: CDR1 SQVTM, CDR2 ANQGSEA. V gave up 4 bases and J gave up 7 bases, with 12 bases separating them. This CDR3 has 12 residues. CDR3 coding DNA: TGCAGCGTTGGATTGACCGTAAATACGCAGTATTTT. Its protein product is CSVGLTVNTQYF.

This clonotype appeared a few times. The chain recombines TRBV4-1 with TRBJ2-1, with TRBD2 matching 12 bases. The CDR3 runs to 18 residues. V lost 0 bases and J lost 4; bases outside the gene matches: 7. Germline CDR1 reads MGHRA; CDR2 reads YSYEKL. The CDR3 reads CASSQEGLTSGGYNEQFF. The DNA of the CDR3 is TGCGCCAGCAGCCAAGAAGGCCTAACTAGCGGGGGGTACAATGAGCAGTTCTTC.

This clonotype was seen many times. The J gene is TRBJ1-5, the V gene TRBV20-1; the D is unclear. V lost 0 bases, J lost 1 base, and 7 bases lay in between. Germline V gene lookup returns CDR1 DFQATT and CDR2 SNEGSKA (reference sequence). The CDR3 is 14 residues long. The CDR3 loop is CSARDEGSNQPQHF. CDR3 DNA: TGCAGTGCTAGAGACGAGGGAAGCAATCAGCCCCAGCATTTT.

This rearrangement joins TRBV7-9 to TRBJ2-7; D is possibly TRBD2 (6 bases). The V end lost 7 bases, the J end lost 3 bases, and 16 bases lay between the germline ends. Germline CDR1 reads SEHNR; CDR2 reads FQNEAQ (reference sequence). The CDR3 has 14 amino acids. The CDR3 sequence: CASTPNIAVYEQYF. The CDR3, as DNA: TGTGCCAGCACCCCCAACATAGCGGTCTACGAGCAGTACTTC.

The chain joins TRBV19 to TRBJ1-5, with TRBD1 as a possible D gene (5 bases). This CDR3 spans 14 amino acids. V lost 9 bases, J lost 2 bases, and 14 bases lay in between. Germline CDR1 is LNHDA and CDR2 is SQIVND (reference sequence). The CDR3 here is CASHGAQGNQPQHF. The CDR3 DNA sequence: TGTGCCAGCCACGGGGCGCAGGGCAATCAGCCCCAGCATTTT. Looking up the rest from reference TRBV19 and TRBJ1-5 gives the full variable domain: DGGITQSPKYLFRKEGQNVTLSCEQNLNHDAMYWYRQDPGQGLRLIYYSQIVNDFQKGDIAEGYSVSREKKESFPLTVTSAQKNPTAFYLCASHGAQGNQPQHFGDGTRLSIL.

This clonotype was counted ten times or more. V and J are TRBV3-1 and TRBJ2-2; 9 nucleotides line up with TRBD1. The V and J ends lost 1 base and 2 bases, in that order; junction bases with no gene match: 11. This CDR3 spans 19 amino acids. Germline V CDR1 and CDR2: LGHDT, YNNKEL (reference sequence). The CDR3 DNA reads TGTGCCAGCAGCCAAGGTACGATTTGGACAGGGGCCAACACCGGGGAGCTGTTTTTT. This gives the protein CASSQGTIWTGANTGELFF.

This clonotype appeared many times. This chain joins TRBV12-3 or TRBV12-4 and TRBJ2-3, with D unclear. V was shortened by 3 bases and J by 1 base, with 8 bases between the two germline ends. The CDR3 extends over 14 amino acids. The CDR3 region has the DNA TGTGCCAGCAGTTTCACGGGTCGCACAGATACGCAGTATTTT. As protein: CASSFTGRTDTQYF.

This clonotype has just a few counts. This rearrangement joins TRBV9 to TRBJ1-4; 9 bases match TRBD1. Germline V CDR1 and CDR2: SGDLS, YYNGEE. The CDR3 extends over 13 amino acids. V shed 2 bases, J shed 7 bases, and the junction held 0 bases outside the gene matches. This CDR3 reads CASSVGQGEKLFF. Here the CDR3 DNA reads TGTGCCAGCAGCGTGGGACAGGGTGAAAAACTGTTTTTT. Together with reference TRBV9 and TRBJ1-4, the CDR3 gives the full variable domain: DSGVTQTPKHLITATGQRVTLRCSPRSGDLSVYWYQQSLDQGLQFLIQYYNGEERAKGNILERFSAQQFPDLHSELNLSSLELGDSALYFCASSVGQGEKLFFGSGTQLSVL.

The chain recombines TRBV7-9 with TRBJ2-1, with TRBD2 matching 9 bases. Germline CDR1 is SEHNR and CDR2 is FQNEAQ (reference sequence). The V and J ends lost 1 base and 10 bases, in that order; junction bases with no gene match: 8. CDR3 length: 15 amino acids. CDR3 nucleotide sequence: TGTGCCAGCAGCTTAGGGCTAGCGGGGCCCGTGGAGCAGTTCTTC. It is translated as CASSLGLAGPVEQFF.

This clonotype has more than one count but fewer than ten. The chain joins TRBV25-1 to TRBJ2-7; TRBD1 matches 7 bases. The CDR3 sequence is 13 residues long. The ends lost 2 bases at V and 3 bases at J; junction bases unmatched: 1. CDR1 is MGHDK and CDR2 is SYGVNS in the germline V gene. The CDR3 coding sequence is TGTGCCAGCAGTGAACCAGGGGGCTACGAGCAGTACTTC. As protein: CASSEPGGYEQYF.

This clonotype was observed at least ten times. The V call is TRBV20-1, the J call TRBJ1-4, with no clear D. The CDR3 is 13 residues long. CDR1 is DFQATT, CDR2 SNEGSKA, per germline (reference sequence). The V gene lost 6 bases and the J gene lost 0 bases, with 8 bases spanning the gap. The CDR3 DNA sequence: TGCAGTGCCCCTACAGCAACTAATGAAAAACTGTTTTTT. This codes for CSAPTATNEKLFF.